These 26 T cell receptor beta chains originate from one sample sequenced in a study of identical twins. In TCRdb, the 5' RACE reads were re-called with MiXCR into one record per CDR3 protein. The sample shows 700,000 to 950,000 distinct CDR3 sequences, approximately 13% of them seen only once. These data were also reused for a study on yellow fever vaccine responses in identical twins.

The specimen was PBMCs. The receptor source for this set is a woman younger than 30 in good health.

This sequence joins TRBV11-2 and TRBJ1-4; D might be TRBD1 (5 bases). V was pared by 1 base and J by 6 bases, with 15 bases between. CDR1 SGHAT and CDR2 FQNNGV come from the germline V gene. The CDR3 runs to 16 residues. The CDR3 bases are TGTGCCAGCAGCTTAGGGTCAGGGTGGTGGGATGAAAAACTGTTTTTT. Translation: CASSLGSGWWDEKLFF. Together with reference TRBV11-2 and TRBJ1-4, the CDR3 gives the full variable domain: EAGVAQSPRYKIIEKRQSVAFWCNPISGHATLYWYQQILGQGPKLLIQFQNNGVVDDSQLPKDRFSAERLKGVDSTLKIQPAKLEDSAVYLCASSLGSGWWDEKLFFGSGTQLSVL.

This clonotype is a singleton in its sample. CDR3 in DNA: TGCAGCGTTGAAGGTTTCTCGACTAGCGGGGCTCCAAACAATGAGCAGTTCTTC. Translated, it gives CSVEGFSTSGAPNNEQFF. The rearrangement links TRBV29-1 to TRBJ2-1, with 11 bases that match TRBD2. The V and J ends lost 1 base and 5 bases, in that order; junction bases with no gene match: 13. Per germline, CDR1 SQVTM and CDR2 ANQGSEA. The CDR3 covers 18 residues.

The chain carries TRBV10-3 and TRBJ2-3, with a possible D match to TRBD1 (6 bases). V was cut by 4 bases and J by 0 bases, with 17 bases left in between. CDR1 and CDR2 (germline): ENHRY, SYGVKD. The CDR3 has 17 residues. CDR3 residues: CAISAPRGPGSTDTQYF. The CDR3 DNA reads TGTGCCATCAGTGCGCCCAGGGGCCCGGGGAGCACAGATACGCAGTATTTT.

The chain carries TRBV11-2 and TRBJ2-7, with 9 bases matching TRBD2. The CDR3 contains 16 residues. Germline V gene data show CDR1 as SGHAT and CDR2 as FQNNGV. After removal of 1 base from V and 0 bases from J, the junction contained 4 bases not matched to a gene. The DNA for the CDR3 is TGTGCCAGCAGCTTAGGTACTAGCGGGTCCTCCTACGAGCAGTACGTC. This sequence encodes CASSLGTSGSSYEQYV.

This clonotype came up many times. The V gene is TRBV15, the J gene TRBJ1-5; D may be TRBD1 (5 bases). This CDR3 contains 13 residues. Germline CDR1 and CDR2: LNHNV and YYDKDF (reference sequence). The V and J ends lost 6 bases and 7 bases respectively, with 13 bases between them. The CDR3 protein is CATSSRGPQPQHF. CDR3 nucleotides: TGTGCCACCAGTTCAAGGGGTCCCCAGCCCCAGCATTTT.

This clonotype was detected many times. V and J are TRBV10-3 and TRBJ2-7, with 7 bases identical to TRBD2. Germline V gives CDR1 ENHRY, CDR2 SYGVKD. This CDR3 spans 12 amino acids. Trimming took 2 bases from V and 7 from J; bases not matched to a gene: 2. The CDR3 protein is CAISEMGGEQYV. For the CDR3, the DNA is TGTGCCATCAGTGAGATGGGGGGGGAGCAGTACGTC.

This chain joins TRBV12-3 or TRBV12-4 and TRBJ2-3; TRBD1 matches 10 bases. Trimming took 6 bases from V and 0 from J; bases not matched to a gene: 12. This CDR3 contains 18 residues. The CDR3 region has the DNA TGTGCCAGCAGGCCCGGGACAGGGGTGTTCACTAGCACAGATACGCAGTATTTT. Amino acids: CASRPGTGVFTSTDTQYF.

The rearrangement joins TRBV6-5 to TRBJ1-2; D is ambiguous. The CDR3 covers 13 residues. CDR1 MNHEY and CDR2 SVGAGI come from the germline V gene. The V gene lost 4 bases and the J gene lost 4 bases, with 10 bases spanning the gap. The CDR3 region is CASSLRRLYGYTF. The CDR3 coding sequence is TGTGCCAGCAGTTTGAGGCGGCTCTATGGCTACACCTTC.

This chain connects TRBV20-1 to TRBJ1-6; no firm D call. Trimming pared 4 bases from V and 3 bases from J, leaving 4 bases between. The length of the CDR3 is 12 residues. Looked up from germline, CDR1 is DFQATT and CDR2 is SNEGSKA (reference sequence). The CDR3 here is CSANSYNSPLHF. The CDR3, as DNA: TGCAGTGCTAACAGCTATAATTCACCCCTCCACTTT.

This clonotype turned up a few times. The rearrangement links TRBV10-3 to TRBJ2-6, with D hard to call. The V gene's germline CDR1 is ENHRY and CDR2 SYGVKD. The CDR3 extends over 15 amino acids. Deletions cut 0 bases from V and 10 bases from J, with 13 bases between. CDR3 residues: CAISESRTAQNVLTF. The DNA for the CDR3 is TGTGCCATCAGTGAGTCGAGAACAGCTCAAAACGTCCTGACTTTC.

This clonotype was seen a handful of times. This sequence joins TRBV5-5 and TRBJ2-7; 12 bases map to TRBD1. Germline CDR1 is SGHKS and CDR2 is YYEKEE (reference sequence). V shed 2 bases and J 5 bases; nucleotides not matched to a gene: 5. The length of the CDR3 is 15 residues. The CDR3 loop is CASSFTGTGGNEQYV. CDR3 coding DNA: TGTGCCAGCAGCTTTACCGGGACAGGGGGCAACGAGCAGTACGTC.

In its sample, this clonotype was seen a few times. The V gene is TRBV5-1, the J gene TRBJ2-1; a weak D match, TRBD2 (5 bases). The V end was cut by 0 bases, the J end by 7 bases, with 11 bases between. The germline gives CDR1 SGHRS, CDR2 YFSETQ. The CDR3 loop spans 14 amino acids. Here the CDR3 DNA reads TGCGCCAGCAGCTTGGGTTTATCGGGAAATGAGCAGTTCTTC. Protein: CASSLGLSGNEQFF. The full variable domain, rest sourced from reference TRBV5-1 and TRBJ2-1, is KAGVTQTPRYLIKTRGQQVTLSCSPISGHRSVSWYQQTPGQGLQFLFEYFSETQRNKGNFPGRFSGRQFSNSRSEMNVSTLELGDSALYLCASSLGLSGNEQFFGPGTRLTVL.

This clonotype was found a few times. The genes are TRBV7-2 and TRBJ1-2; D is perhaps TRBD1 (5 bases). This CDR3 contains 14 residues. The V end was cut by 5 bases, the J end by 4 bases, with 14 bases between. The V gene's germline CDR1 is SGHTA and CDR2 FQGNSA. CDR3 in amino acids: CASSPTVGGYGYTF. DNA of the CDR3: TGTGCCAGCAGCCCGACGGTGGGGGGCTATGGCTACACCTTC.

This clonotype was counted many times. The gene calls are TRBV5-1 and TRBJ2-1, with a possible D match to TRBD2 (5 bases). Trimming took off 0 bases at V and 6 bases at J, with 10 bases between the two ends. The CDR3 loop spans 14 amino acids. CDR1 is SGHRS and CDR2 is YFSETQ in the germline V gene. The chain's CDR3 is CASSLETSLNEQFF. Written as DNA, the CDR3 is TGCGCCAGCAGCTTGGAAACTAGTCTCAATGAGCAGTTCTTC. The full variable domain, with the rest looked up from reference TRBV5-1 and TRBJ2-1, is KAGVTQTPRYLIKTRGQQVTLSCSPISGHRSVSWYQQTPGQGLQFLFEYFSETQRNKGNFPGRFSGRQFSNSRSEMNVSTLELGDSALYLCASSLETSLNEQFFGPGTRLTVL.

This clonotype was counted ten times or more. The rearrangement uses TRBV3-1 and TRBJ2-7; D is undetermined. Trimming pared 2 bases from V and 1 base from J, leaving 6 bases between. There are 13 residues in the CDR3. The germline CDR1 and CDR2 sequences are LGHDT and YNNKEL (reference sequence). The CDR3 sequence: CASSQTVSYEQYF. CDR3 DNA sequence: TGTGCCAGCAGCCAAACAGTATCCTACGAGCAGTACTTC.

This chain's CDR3 is CASSITPGTQGYTF. The DNA for the CDR3 is TGTGCCAGCAGTATAACACCCGGGACACAAGGCTACACCTTC. V is TRBV12-3 or TRBV12-4 and J is TRBJ1-2, with a weak D call TRBD1 (6 bases). Trimming pared 5 bases from V and 8 bases from J, leaving 18 bases between. The CDR3 is 14 residues long.

The gene calls are TRBV24-1 and TRBJ2-2; D perhaps matches TRBD1 (6 bases). The CDR3 has 16 amino acids. Germline V gene data show CDR1 as KGHDR and CDR2 as SFDVKD. With 3 bases removed from V and 7 bases from J, the gap between germline ends came to 17 bases. As DNA, the CDR3 is TGTGCCACCAGTGATCACCAACGGCAGGGGAGCGGGGAGCTGTTTTTT. Translated: CATSDHQRQGSGELFF.

This clonotype was counted at least ten times. The conserved phenylalanine or tryptophan normally closing the CDR3 is absent here, so this likely arose from a read error. The limits of the CDR3 on the DNA are not certain, so only TCRdb's listed CDR3 is given. The chain employs TRBV10-1 and TRBJ1-4; TRBD1, the table's D call, was not compared with the DNA. The germline V gene has CDR1 WNHNN and CDR2 SYGVQD (reference sequence). The CDR3 comprises 8 residues, both ends counted. The CDR3 is CASLQGVL.

This clonotype occurred a few times. V is TRBV28 and J is TRBJ2-1; 9 bases are a match to TRBD1. The junction had 13 bases not matched to a gene; V was cut back by 6 bases and J by 7 bases. Germline V lookup: CDR1 MDHEN, CDR2 SYDVKM. The CDR3 spans 16 residues. This CDR3 is CASSPNYRGLINEQFF. For the CDR3, the DNA is TGTGCCAGCAGCCCCAACTACAGGGGGCTTATAAATGAGCAGTTCTTC. The complete variable domain, with remaining parts taken from reference TRBV28 and TRBJ2-1, reads DVKVTQSSRYLVKRTGEKVFLECVQDMDHENMFWYRQDPGLGLRLIYFSYDVKMKEKGDIPEGYSVSREKKERFSLILESASTNQTSMYLCASSPNYRGLINEQFFGPGTRLTVL.

The V call is TRBV2, the J call TRBJ2-1; the D call may be TRBD1 or TRBD2 (6 bases each). Trimming shortened V by 2 bases and J by 10 bases, and 9 bases separated the two germline ends. This CDR3 region has 12 residues. The germline CDR1 and CDR2 sequences are SNHLY and FYNNEI. The CDR3, as DNA: TGTGCCAGCAGTGAACGGGGGCACGAGCAGTTCTTC. It yields the protein CASSERGHEQFF.

The chain carries TRBV18 and TRBJ2-5; no reliable D call. V shed 4 bases and J shed 2 bases, with 8 bases lying between them. The CDR3 extends over 13 amino acids. Per the germline V gene, CDR1 is KGHSH and CDR2 is LQKENI. The CDR3 DNA follows: TGTGCCAGCTCACTTATGGAGCAAGAGACCCAGTACTTC. Its protein product is CASSLMEQETQYF.

The sample holds a few counts of this clonotype. J is TRBJ2-3 and V is TRBV15; D unresolved. The CDR3 runs to 17 residues. V was pared by 0 bases and J by 5 bases, with 18 bases between. The germline V gene has CDR1 LNHNV and CDR2 YYDKDF (reference sequence). In DNA, the CDR3 is TGTGCCACCAGCAGAGATGGGCCAGAGGAACGCGGAGATACGCAGTATTTT. This translates into CATSRDGPEERGDTQYF.

The chain employs TRBV28 and TRBJ1-2; D ambiguous. Germline V gene lookup returns CDR1 MDHEN and CDR2 SYDVKM. The germline V and J ends were trimmed by 10 bases and 8 bases, with 20 bases remaining between them. The CDR3 contains 13 residues. Here the CDR3 DNA reads TGTGCCATCGCGACAACGGACTTTGGCGGCTACACCTTC. This sequence encodes CAIATTDFGGYTF.

In DNA form, the CDR3 reads TGCAGTGCTCGGCTAGCGGGAGAGTCTGAGCAGTTCTTC. Protein product: CSARLAGESEQFF. The chain uses TRBV20-1 and TRBJ2-1; 10 bases map to TRBD2. The germline CDR1 and CDR2 sequences are DFQATT and SNEGSKA (reference sequence). Unmatched junction bases numbered 7, after V lost 5 bases and J lost 9 bases. This CDR3 is built from 13 residues.

This clonotype was observed a few times. This CDR3 reads CASTYGGDTQYF. CDR3 bases: TGCGCCAGCACCTATGGAGGAGATACGCAGTATTTT. V and J are TRBV5-1 and TRBJ2-3; a possible D gene is TRBD2 (5 bases). V gave up 6 bases and J gave up 5 bases, with 10 bases separating them. CDR3 length: 12 amino acids. Germline V gene lookup returns CDR1 SGHRS and CDR2 YFSETQ.

This clonotype was seen more than once but under ten times. The J gene is TRBJ2-5, the V gene TRBV6-1; 13 positions agree with TRBD2. V lost 0 bases to trimming and J lost 7 bases; unmatched junction nucleotides: 5. This CDR3 has 16 amino acids. Germline V gene data show CDR1 as MNHNS and CDR2 as SASEGT. Here the CDR3 reads CASSEAGTSGKGTQYF. CDR3 DNA sequence: TGTGCCAGCAGTGAAGCCGGGACTAGCGGGAAGGGGACCCAGTACTTC.